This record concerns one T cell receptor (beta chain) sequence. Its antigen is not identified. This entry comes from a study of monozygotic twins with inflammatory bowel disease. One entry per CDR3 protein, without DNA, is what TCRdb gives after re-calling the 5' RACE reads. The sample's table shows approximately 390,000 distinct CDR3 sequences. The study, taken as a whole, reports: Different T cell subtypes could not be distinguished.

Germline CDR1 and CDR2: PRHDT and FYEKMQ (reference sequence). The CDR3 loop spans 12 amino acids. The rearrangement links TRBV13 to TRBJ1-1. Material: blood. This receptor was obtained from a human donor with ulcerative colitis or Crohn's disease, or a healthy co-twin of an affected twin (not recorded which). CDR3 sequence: CASSLYRAEAFF.